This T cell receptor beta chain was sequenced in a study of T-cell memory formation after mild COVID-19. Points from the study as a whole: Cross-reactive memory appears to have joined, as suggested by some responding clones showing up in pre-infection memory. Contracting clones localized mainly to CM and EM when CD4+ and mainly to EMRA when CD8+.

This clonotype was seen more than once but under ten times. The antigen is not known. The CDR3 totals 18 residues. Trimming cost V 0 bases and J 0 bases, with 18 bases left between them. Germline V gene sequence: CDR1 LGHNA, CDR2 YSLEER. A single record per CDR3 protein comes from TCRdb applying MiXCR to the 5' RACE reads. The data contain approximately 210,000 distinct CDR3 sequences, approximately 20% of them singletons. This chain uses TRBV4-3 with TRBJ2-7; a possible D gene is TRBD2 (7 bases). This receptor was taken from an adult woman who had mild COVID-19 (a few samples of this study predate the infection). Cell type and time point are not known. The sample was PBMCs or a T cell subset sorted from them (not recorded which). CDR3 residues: CASSQEYGGGGLSYEQYF. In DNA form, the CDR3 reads TGCGCCAGCAGCCAAGAATATGGAGGGGGGGGCCTCTCCTACGAGCAGTACTTC.